This T cell receptor beta chain originates from a study of OX40 agonist ivuxolimab in advanced cancers. Turning to the study itself: The treatment was a fully human IgG2 OX40 agonist, ivuxolimab. The mean age was roughly 60 years, ranging from roughly 23 to 90, with approximately 83% of participants male. Regarding the study as a whole: More expanded clones were found, on average, in CD8+ than in CD4+ T cells. Clones of CD4+ and CD8+ blood T cells grew by week 6 at doses of 0.1 to 3.0 mg/kg.

Turning to this clone: Its antigen is unknown.

Germline-derived CDR1 and CDR2 are SGHAT and FQNNGV. CDR3 size: 13 residues. Trimming took off 1 base at V and 2 bases at J, with 6 bases between the two ends. Clones were read by immunoSEQ multiplex PCR, and TCRdb kept only the in-frame ones, dropping some. The sample lists some 50,000 clones, approximately 88% occurring once. This TCR was recovered from an adult with an advanced solid tumor such as melanoma, head and neck, liver or kidney cancer. This sample comprised CD4+ or CD8+ T cells sorted from blood, obtained in a trial of the OX40 agonist ivuxolimab. The V and J genes are TRBV11-2 and TRBJ2-7, with D perhaps TRBD2 (5 bases). Written as DNA, the CDR3 is TGTGCCAGCAGCTTAGGTAGCGCCTACGAGCAGTACTTC. It specifies CASSLGSAYEQYF.